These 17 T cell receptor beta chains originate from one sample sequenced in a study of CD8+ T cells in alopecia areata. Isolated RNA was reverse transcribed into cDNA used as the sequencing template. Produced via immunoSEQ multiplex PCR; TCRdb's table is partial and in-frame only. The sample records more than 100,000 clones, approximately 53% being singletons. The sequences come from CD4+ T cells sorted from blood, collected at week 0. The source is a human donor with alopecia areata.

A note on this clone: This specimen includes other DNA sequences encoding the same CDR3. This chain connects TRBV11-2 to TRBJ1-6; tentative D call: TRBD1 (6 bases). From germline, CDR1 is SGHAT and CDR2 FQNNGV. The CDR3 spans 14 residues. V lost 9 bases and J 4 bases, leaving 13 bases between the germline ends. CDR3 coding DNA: TGTGCCAGTAGTCGGACAGCTTATAATTCACCCCTCCACTTT. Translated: CASSRTAYNSPLHF.

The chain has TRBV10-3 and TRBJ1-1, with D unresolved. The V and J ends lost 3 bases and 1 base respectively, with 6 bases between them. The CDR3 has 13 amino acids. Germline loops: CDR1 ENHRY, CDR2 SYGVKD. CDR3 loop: CAISDPKNTEAFF. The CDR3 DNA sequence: TGTGCCATCAGTGATCCAAAGAACACTGAAGCTTTCTTT.

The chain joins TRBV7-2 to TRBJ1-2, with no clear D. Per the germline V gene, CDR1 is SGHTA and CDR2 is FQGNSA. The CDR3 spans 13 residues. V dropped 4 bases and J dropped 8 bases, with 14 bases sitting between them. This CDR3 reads CASSYGVGGGYTF. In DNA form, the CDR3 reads TGTGCCAGCAGCTACGGTGTAGGCGGGGGCTACACCTTC.

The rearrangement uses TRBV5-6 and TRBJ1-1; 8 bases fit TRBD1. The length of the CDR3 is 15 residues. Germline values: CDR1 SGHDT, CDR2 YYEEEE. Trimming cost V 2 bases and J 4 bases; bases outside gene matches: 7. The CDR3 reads CASSFGQGGLTEAFF. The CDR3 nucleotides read TGTGCCAGCAGCTTTGGACAGGGTGGACTCACTGAAGCTTTCTTT.

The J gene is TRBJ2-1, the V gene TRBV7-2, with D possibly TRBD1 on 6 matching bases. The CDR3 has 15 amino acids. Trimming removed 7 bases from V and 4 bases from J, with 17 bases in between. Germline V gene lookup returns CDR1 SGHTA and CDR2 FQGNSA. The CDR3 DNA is TGTGCCAGCACCGAAACCGGGACACCGTACAATGAGCAGTTCTTC. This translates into CASTETGTPYNEQFF.

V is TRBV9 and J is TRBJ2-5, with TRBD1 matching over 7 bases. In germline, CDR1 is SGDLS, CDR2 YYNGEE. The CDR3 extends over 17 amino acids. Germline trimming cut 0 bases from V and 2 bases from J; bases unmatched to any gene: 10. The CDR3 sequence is CASSVGGQPNVQETQYF. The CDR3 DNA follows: TGTGCCAGCAGCGTAGGGGGACAGCCTAATGTTCAAGAGACCCAGTACTTC.

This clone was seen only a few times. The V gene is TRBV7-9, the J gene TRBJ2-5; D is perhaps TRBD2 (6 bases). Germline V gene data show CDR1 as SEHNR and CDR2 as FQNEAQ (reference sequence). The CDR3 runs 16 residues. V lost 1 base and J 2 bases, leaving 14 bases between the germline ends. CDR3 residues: CASSLVLRREQETQYF. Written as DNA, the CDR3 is TGTGCCAGCAGCTTAGTTCTTAGGCGGGAACAAGAGACCCAGTACTTC.

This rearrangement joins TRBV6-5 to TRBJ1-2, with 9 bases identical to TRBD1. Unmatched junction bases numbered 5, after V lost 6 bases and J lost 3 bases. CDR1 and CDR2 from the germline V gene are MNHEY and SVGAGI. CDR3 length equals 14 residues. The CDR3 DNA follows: TGTGCCAGCAGCACCGGACAGGGGTACTATGGCTACACCTTC. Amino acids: CASSTGQGYYGYTF.

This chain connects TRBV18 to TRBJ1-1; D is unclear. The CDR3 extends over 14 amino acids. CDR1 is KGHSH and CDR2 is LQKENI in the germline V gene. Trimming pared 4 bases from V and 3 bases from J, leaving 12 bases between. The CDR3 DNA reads TGTGCCAGCTCACTGCGGGAGAGGGACACTGAAGCTTTCTTT. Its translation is CASSLRERDTEAFF.

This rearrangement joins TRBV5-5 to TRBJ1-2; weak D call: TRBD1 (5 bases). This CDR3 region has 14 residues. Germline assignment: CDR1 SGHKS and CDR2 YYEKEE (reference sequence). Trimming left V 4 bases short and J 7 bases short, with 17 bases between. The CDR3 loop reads CASSPGLETTGYTF. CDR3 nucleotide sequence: TGTGCCAGCAGCCCGGGGCTGGAGACGACTGGCTACACCTTC.

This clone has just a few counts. CDR3 residues: CSVDYRATQYF. CDR3 in DNA: TGCAGCGTCGACTACAGGGCAACCCAGTACTTC. The V call is TRBV29-1, the J call TRBJ2-5; D perhaps matches TRBD1 (6 bases). Trimming took 6 bases from V and 8 from J, leaving 13 bases between them. Germline-derived CDR1 and CDR2 are SQVTM and ANQGSEA. This CDR3 contains 11 residues. The full variable domain, rest sourced from reference TRBV29-1 and TRBJ2-5, is SAVISQKPSRDICQRGTSLTIQCQVDSQVTMMFWYRQQPGQSLTLIATANQGSEATYESGFVIDKFPISRPNLTFSTLTVSNMSPEDSSIYLCSVDYRATQYFGPGTRLLVL.

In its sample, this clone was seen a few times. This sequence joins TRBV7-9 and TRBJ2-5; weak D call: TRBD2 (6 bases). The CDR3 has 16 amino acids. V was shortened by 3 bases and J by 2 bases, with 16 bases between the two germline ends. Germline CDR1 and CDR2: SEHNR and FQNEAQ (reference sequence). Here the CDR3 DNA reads TGTGCCAGCAGCTTGGGAGCGGGCGAGGGGCAAGAGACCCAGTACTTC. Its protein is CASSLGAGEGQETQYF.

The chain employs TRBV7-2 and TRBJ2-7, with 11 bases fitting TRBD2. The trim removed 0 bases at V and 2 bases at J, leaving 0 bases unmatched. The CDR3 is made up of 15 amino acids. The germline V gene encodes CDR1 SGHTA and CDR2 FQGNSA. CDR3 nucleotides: TGTGCCAGCAGCTTAGCACTAGCGGGAGCCTACGAGCAGTACTTC. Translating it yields CASSLALAGAYEQYF.

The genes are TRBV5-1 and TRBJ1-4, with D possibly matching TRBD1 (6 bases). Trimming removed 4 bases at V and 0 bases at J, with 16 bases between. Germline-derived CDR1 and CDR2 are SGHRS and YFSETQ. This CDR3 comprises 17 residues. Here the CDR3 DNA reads TGCGCCAGCAGCCCCGGACAGACCCAAGCAACTAATGAAAAACTGTTTTTT. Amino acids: CASSPGQTQATNEKLFF.

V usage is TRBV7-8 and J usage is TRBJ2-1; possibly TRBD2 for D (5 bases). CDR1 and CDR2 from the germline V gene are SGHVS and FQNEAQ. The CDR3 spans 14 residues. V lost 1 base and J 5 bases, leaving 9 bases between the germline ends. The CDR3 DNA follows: TGTGCCAGCAGCTTAGTCGGACTTGACAATGAGCAGTTCTTC. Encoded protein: CASSLVGLDNEQFF. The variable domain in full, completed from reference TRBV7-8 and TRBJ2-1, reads GAGVSQSPRYKVAKRGQDVALRCDPISGHVSLFWYQQALGQGPEFLTYFQNEAQLDKSGLPSDRFFAERPEGSVSTLKIQRTQQEDSAVYLCASSLVGLDNEQFFGPGTRLTVL.

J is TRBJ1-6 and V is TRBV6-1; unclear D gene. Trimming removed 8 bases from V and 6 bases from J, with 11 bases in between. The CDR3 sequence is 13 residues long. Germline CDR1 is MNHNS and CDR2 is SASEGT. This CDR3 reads CASSQEGNSPLHF. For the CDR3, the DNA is TGTGCCAGCTCGCAGGAAGGTAATTCACCCCTCCACTTT.

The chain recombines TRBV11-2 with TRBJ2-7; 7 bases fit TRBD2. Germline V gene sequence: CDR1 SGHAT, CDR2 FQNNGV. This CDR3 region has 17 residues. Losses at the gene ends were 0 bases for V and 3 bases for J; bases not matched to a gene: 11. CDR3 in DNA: TGTGCCAGCAGCTTAGAAACGGGGGGAGGAGGAAGCTACGAGCAGTACTTC. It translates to CASSLETGGGGSYEQYF.